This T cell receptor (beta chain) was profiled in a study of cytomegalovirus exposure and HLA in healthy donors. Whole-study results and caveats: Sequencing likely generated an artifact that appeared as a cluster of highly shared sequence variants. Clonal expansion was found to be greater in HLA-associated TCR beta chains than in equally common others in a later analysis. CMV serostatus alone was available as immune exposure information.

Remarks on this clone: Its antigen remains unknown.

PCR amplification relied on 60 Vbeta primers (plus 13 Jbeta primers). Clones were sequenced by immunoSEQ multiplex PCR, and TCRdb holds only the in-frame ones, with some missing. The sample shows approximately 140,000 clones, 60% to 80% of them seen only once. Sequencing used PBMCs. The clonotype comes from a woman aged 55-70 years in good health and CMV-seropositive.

In DNA form, the CDR3 reads TGCAGCGTTGCTGTTTCGCGGGAGCAGTACTTC. This translates into CSVAVSREQYF. J is TRBJ2-5 and V is TRBV29-1; 7 bases fit TRBD2. The CDR3 runs to 11 residues. J lost 11 bases, V lost 4 bases, and 7 bases had no gene match. Germline-derived CDR1 and CDR2 are SQVTM and ANQGSEA.